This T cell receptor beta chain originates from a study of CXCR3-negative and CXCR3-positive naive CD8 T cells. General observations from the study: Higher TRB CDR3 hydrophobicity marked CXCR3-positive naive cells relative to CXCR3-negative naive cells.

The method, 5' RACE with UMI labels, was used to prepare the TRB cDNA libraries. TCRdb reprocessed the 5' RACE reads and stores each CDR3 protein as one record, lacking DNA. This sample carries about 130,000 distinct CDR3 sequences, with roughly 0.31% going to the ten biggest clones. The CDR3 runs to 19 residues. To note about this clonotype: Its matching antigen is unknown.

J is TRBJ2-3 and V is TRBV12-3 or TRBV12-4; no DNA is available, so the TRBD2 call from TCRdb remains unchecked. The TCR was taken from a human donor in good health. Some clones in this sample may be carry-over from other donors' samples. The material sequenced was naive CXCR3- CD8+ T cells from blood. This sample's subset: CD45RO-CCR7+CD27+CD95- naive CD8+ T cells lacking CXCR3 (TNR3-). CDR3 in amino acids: CASSSATSGGAESTDTQYF.